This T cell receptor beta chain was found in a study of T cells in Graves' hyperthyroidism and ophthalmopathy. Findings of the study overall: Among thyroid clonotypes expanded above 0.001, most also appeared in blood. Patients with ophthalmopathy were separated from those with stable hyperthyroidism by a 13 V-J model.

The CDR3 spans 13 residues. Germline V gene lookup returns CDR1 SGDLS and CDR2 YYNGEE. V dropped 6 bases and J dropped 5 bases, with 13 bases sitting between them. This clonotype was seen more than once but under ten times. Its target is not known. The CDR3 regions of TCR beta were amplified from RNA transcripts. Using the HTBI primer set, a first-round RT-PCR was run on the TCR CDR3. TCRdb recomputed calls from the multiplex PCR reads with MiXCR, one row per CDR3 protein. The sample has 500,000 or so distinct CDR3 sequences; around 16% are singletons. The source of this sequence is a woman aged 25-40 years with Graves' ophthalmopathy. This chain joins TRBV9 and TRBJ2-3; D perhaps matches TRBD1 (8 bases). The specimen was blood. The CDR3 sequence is CASKQGEGDTQYF. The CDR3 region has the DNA TGTGCCAGCAAACAGGGGGAGGGAGATACGCAGTATTTT.